Listed below are T cell receptor beta chains from one sample, sequenced in a study of blood T cell repertoires in COVID-19. Some clones are missing from TCRdb's copy, which holds only in-frame ones; the method was immunoSEQ multiplex PCR. The profile covers 250,000 to 300,000 clones, with 80% to 90% appearing a single time and roughly 10% taken by the ten largest. The sequencing sample was made of peripheral blood. These receptors were collected from a woman aged 70-85 years with COVID-19, enrolled during active disease. Both conserved end residues are part of each CDR3. Each record gives: CDR3 DNA, CDR3 protein, D gene, V gene, J gene, clone size. A D gene is named only where the DNA matches it firmly. Size is stated for part of the rows, as once, few or many counts, or as a class when the clone is expanded.

cdr3_nt: TGCGCCAGCAGTCAGCCCCAGGGAAACCCTGAAGCTTTCTTT
cdr3_aa: CASSQPQGNPEAFF
d_call: NA
v_call: TRBV23-1
j_call: TRBJ1-1
clone_size: NA

cdr3_nt: TGTGCCAGTAGTAAAAGGACAGGGGCGGCCCAAGAGACCCAGTACTTC
cdr3_aa: CASSKRTGAAQETQYF
d_call: TRBD1
v_call: TRBV19
j_call: TRBJ2-5
clone_size: NA

cdr3_nt: TGTGCCAGCAGAACCCGGGAGGGCCTAATGAACGAGCAGTACTTC
cdr3_aa: CASRTREGLMNEQYF
d_call: TRBD2
v_call: TRBV5-4
j_call: TRBJ2-7
clone_size: once

cdr3_nt: TGCGCCAGCAGCCGGACTAGCGGTTTGTCCTACAATGAGCAGTTCTTC
cdr3_aa: CASSRTSGLSYNEQFF
d_call: TRBD2
v_call: TRBV4-1
j_call: TRBJ2-1
clone_size: NA

cdr3_nt: TGTGCCAGCAGTCCATGGGACAGGGCCTACGAGCAGTACTTC
cdr3_aa: CASSPWDRAYEQYF
d_call: TRBD1
v_call: TRBV6-5
j_call: TRBJ2-7
clone_size: NA

cdr3_nt: TGCGCCAGCAGCGGGGGACAGTGGACCGGGGAGCTGTTTTTT
cdr3_aa: CASSGGQWTGELFF
d_call: TRBD1
v_call: TRBV5-1
j_call: TRBJ2-2
clone_size: NA

cdr3_nt: TGTGCCAGCAGTCAATCCGCAGTGGTGACAGTCCTCAGCTATGGCTACACCTTC
cdr3_aa: CASSQSAVVTVLSYGYTF
d_call: NA
v_call: TRBV2
j_call: TRBJ1-2
clone_size: once

cdr3_nt: TGTGCCAGCAGTACTTTCATTGGGCACTATGGCTACACCTTC
cdr3_aa: CASSTFIGHYGYTF
d_call: NA
v_call: TRBV27
j_call: TRBJ1-2
clone_size: NA

cdr3_nt: TGTGCCACAGGGACAGGGAGGCCCTACACCTTC
cdr3_aa: CATGTGRPYTF
d_call: TRBD1
v_call: TRBV27
j_call: TRBJ1-2
clone_size: NA

cdr3_nt: TGTGCCAGCAGCTCCTTACTCTCTACCTCTGGGGCCAACGTCCTGACTTTC
cdr3_aa: CASSSLLSTSGANVLTF
d_call: NA
v_call: TRBV11-3
j_call: TRBJ2-6
clone_size: NA

cdr3_nt: TGTGCCAGTAGTTACGGGATCACAGATACGCAGTATTTT
cdr3_aa: CASSYGITDTQYF
d_call: NA
v_call: TRBV19
j_call: TRBJ2-3
clone_size: NA

cdr3_nt: TGTGCCAGCAGTCCCCTGTTTTCGGGTGGCTACACCTTC
cdr3_aa: CASSPLFSGGYTF
d_call: NA
v_call: TRBV12-3/TRBV12-4
j_call: TRBJ1-2
clone_size: NA

cdr3_nt: TGTGCCAGCAGTGAAATAACAGGGTTCTACAATGAGCAGTTCTTC
cdr3_aa: CASSEITGFYNEQFF
d_call: NA
v_call: TRBV6-1
j_call: TRBJ2-1
clone_size: NA

cdr3_nt: TGTGCCAGTAGAAGAGTGGGGGGAGGTTCCGCCTACGAGCAGTACTTC
cdr3_aa: CASRRVGGGSAYEQYF
d_call: NA
v_call: TRBV19
j_call: TRBJ2-7
clone_size: NA

cdr3_nt: TGTGCCAGCAGTTACCCCCGGCGGCATGGCTACACCTTC
cdr3_aa: CASSYPRRHGYTF
d_call: NA
v_call: TRBV6-2/TRBV6-3
j_call: TRBJ1-2
clone_size: NA

cdr3_nt: TGTGCCAGCAGTTTCCTGGAGGCCGGGAATGAAAAACTGTTTTTT
cdr3_aa: CASSFLEAGNEKLFF
d_call: NA
v_call: TRBV28
j_call: TRBJ1-4
clone_size: NA